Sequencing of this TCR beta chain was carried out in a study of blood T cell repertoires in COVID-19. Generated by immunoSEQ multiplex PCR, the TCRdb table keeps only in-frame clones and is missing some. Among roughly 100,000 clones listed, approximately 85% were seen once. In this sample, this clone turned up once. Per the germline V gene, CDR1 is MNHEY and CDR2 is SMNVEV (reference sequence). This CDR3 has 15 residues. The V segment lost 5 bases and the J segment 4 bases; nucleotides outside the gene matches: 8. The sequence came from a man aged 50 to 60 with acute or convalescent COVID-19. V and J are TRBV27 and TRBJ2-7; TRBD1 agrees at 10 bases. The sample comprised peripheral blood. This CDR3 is CASSPWTGGRYEQYF. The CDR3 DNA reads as TGTGCCAGCAGTCCGTGGACAGGGGGTAGGTACGAGCAGTACTTC.